One and the same sample provided the 6 T cell receptor beta chains below, sequenced in a study of glioma-infiltrating T cells after dendritic cell vaccination. Clones were sequenced by immunoSEQ multiplex PCR, and TCRdb holds only the in-frame ones, with some missing. This repertoire shows fewer than 85,000 clones, roughly 80% found once; its top ten account for 2.1%. The sample consisted of blood, taken before dendritic cell vaccination. The receptors shown here come from a human donor with glioblastoma.

The gene calls are TRBV19 and TRBJ2-5, with D maybe TRBD1 (6 bases). Per germline, CDR1 LNHDA and CDR2 SQIVND (reference sequence). Deletions cut 5 bases from V and 5 bases from J, with 9 bases between. The CDR3 has 12 residues. The CDR3 DNA reads TGTGCCAGTAGTTACAGGGAGGAGACCCAGTACTTC. This encodes CASSYREETQYF.

The chain combines TRBV6-5 with TRBJ1-2, with 7 positions matching TRBD1. V lost 6 bases, J lost 7 bases, and 14 bases stayed unmatched. The V gene's germline CDR1 is MNHEY and CDR2 SVGAGI. The CDR3 is 15 residues long. CDR3 nucleotide sequence: TGTGCCAGCAGAACCGACCCACAGGGGACCGGTGGCTACACCTTC. Translation: CASRTDPQGTGGYTF.

This clone showed up just once. The J gene is TRBJ1-2, the V gene TRBV5-1; TRBD1 matches 7 bases. The germline V gene encodes CDR1 SGHRS and CDR2 YFSETQ. The junction had 10 bases not matched to a gene; V was cut back by 0 bases and J by 8 bases. The CDR3 has 15 amino acids. The chain's CDR3 is CASSLELGGDGGYTF. Written as DNA, the CDR3 is TGCGCCAGCAGCTTGGAACTAGGGGGCGACGGCGGCTACACCTTC.

The rearrangement links TRBV7-2 to TRBJ2-5; weak D call: TRBD1 (6 bases). The CDR3 has 16 amino acids. From germline, CDR1 is SGHTA and CDR2 FQGNSA. V lost 4 bases, J lost 1 base, and 16 bases lay in between. The CDR3 nucleotides read TGTGCCAGCAGCTCGTGGAATGGGGACATCCAAGAGACCCAGTACTTC. Its protein is CASSSWNGDIQETQYF.

This chain links TRBV5-1 with TRBJ2-5; 7 nucleotides align to TRBD2. Per the germline V gene, CDR1 is SGHRS and CDR2 is YFSETQ. With V trimmed by 3 bases and J by 3 bases, 2 bases remained unmatched. This CDR3 comprises 13 residues. The CDR3 DNA reads TGCGCCAGCAGCTGGGCGGGGGAAGAGACCCAGTACTTC. Protein sequence: CASSWAGEETQYF.

The V call is TRBV7-2, the J call TRBJ2-4; 15 bases are a match to TRBD2. Germline CDR1 SGHTA, CDR2 FQGNSA. The CDR3 has 16 amino acids. Trimming at V came to 5 bases and at J to 8 bases, leaving 7 bases not matched to a gene. CDR3 nucleotides: TGTGCCAGCAGCCGGACTAGCGGGGGGGCCGGTGACATTCAGTACTTC. This translates into CASSRTSGGAGDIQYF.